This TCR beta chain was identified in a study of blood T cell repertoires in COVID-19. Study-level information: The study drew acute and convalescent COVID-19 samples from the United States, Italy and Spain. T cells, B-cell-depleted T cells, or PBMCs supplied cDNA or gDNA.

The Seattle site enrolled patients during active infection and followed them longitudinally. CDR3 length: 13 residues. Germline V gives CDR1 SGHNT, CDR2 YENEEA. Trimming cost V 5 bases and J 2 bases, with 9 bases left between them. Under the authors' procedure: Using reference gene primer amplification, nucleated cell counts were estimated. Repertoires were generated with immunoSEQ multiplex PCR, while TCRdb's copy carries only in-frame clones and drops some. For V, J and clone size, that table is used; D and trimming come from the DNA. The table shows some 58,000 clones, with approximately 80% occurring only once.

The chain carries TRBV11-3 and TRBJ1-2; TRBD1 is a possible D gene (6 bases). This TCR was sampled from a man aged 55-75 years with COVID-19, enrolled during active disease. Sequenced material: peripheral blood. In DNA, the CDR3 is TGTGCCAGCAGCCCTACAGGGAACTATGGCTACACCTTC. The encoded protein is CASSPTGNYGYTF.